A selection of T cell receptor beta chains follows, all from one sample in a study of long-term antiretroviral therapy in people with HIV. Some clones are missing from TCRdb's copy, which holds only in-frame ones; the method was immunoSEQ multiplex PCR. The repertoire holds 20,000 or so clones, under 90% seen once, with roughly 16% in the top ten. Source: unsorted PBMCs, taken at the start of antiretroviral therapy, before treatment. Every receptor here comes from a woman under 30 with HIV. Each CDR3 is given with its conserved first and last residue. Fields, in order: J gene, D gene, V gene, CDR3 protein. D genes are given only for firm matches.

>TRBJ2-7|-|TRBV7-9
CASRTGGEQYF
>TRBJ1-1|TRBD1|TRBV7-3
CASSQQGAGTEAFF
>TRBJ2-3|-|TRBV11-3
CASSQGREGGHTDTQYF
>TRBJ2-1|TRBD2|TRBV7-9
CASRFSGRGDNEQFF
>TRBJ2-7|-|TRBV7-7
CASSLALTDEQYF
>TRBJ2-7|TRBD2|TRBV5-6
CASSGGGGFPYEQYF
>TRBJ2-7|TRBD1|TRBV11-2
CASSPRGTGQGSFYEQYF
>TRBJ2-3|-|TRBV4-3
CASSRLLRATDTQYF
>TRBJ2-3|-|TRBV5-4
CASSLGFSTDTQYF
>TRBJ1-5|TRBD1|TRBV28
CASSPGTGGSQPQHF
>TRBJ1-4|TRBD1|TRBV19
CASSIPDRASEKLFF
>TRBJ2-5|-|TRBV10-1
CASSQTGKYQETQYF
>TRBJ1-5|TRBD1|TRBV6-6
CASSRTGDGNQPQHF
>TRBJ1-6|-|TRBV7-2
CASSFRTDNSPLHF
>TRBJ2-3|-|TRBV19
CASSIDLEGEDTQYF
>TRBJ2-2|TRBD1|TRBV5-1
CASSLSSGTGVIGELFF
>TRBJ1-4|TRBD1|TRBV11-3
CASSLGDRSTNEKLFF
>TRBJ2-4|-|TRBV28
CASSTRFAKNIQYF
>TRBJ1-4|-|TRBV30
CAWETEVNEKLFF
>TRBJ1-1|-|TRBV10-3
CATQTGLTNTEAFF
>TRBJ2-7|TRBD2|TRBV5-1
CASSPGGLAVSYEQYF
>TRBJ2-7|-|TRBV2
CASRGREHEQYF
>TRBJ2-5|TRBD2|TRBV6-5
CASSRREGGQETQYF
>TRBJ1-5|-|TRBV7-9
CASSLSEFDQPQHF
>TRBJ2-7|-|TRBV5-4
CASSLGWTRDTDEQYF
>TRBJ1-2|-|TRBV10-3
CAISVGSVQRGYTF
>TRBJ2-5|-|TRBV2
CASGLRANQETQYF
>TRBJ1-1|-|TRBV28
CASSSVGFSDPEAFF
>TRBJ1-4|-|TRBV6-6
CASSYSVSGAGEKLFF
>TRBJ2-7|-|TRBV28
CASSLTMGEQYF
>TRBJ2-7|-|TRBV6-5
CASRRGSTYEQYF
>TRBJ1-2|TRBD1|TRBV11-2
CASSPLGQGPGYTF
>TRBJ2-7|-|TRBV25-1
CASSEYIYEQYF
>TRBJ1-2|-|TRBV7-2
CASSPTWLTGGYTF
>TRBJ1-1|-|TRBV7-3
CASSLGSNTEAFF
>TRBJ2-7|TRBD2|TRBV7-8
CASSLGSGGYEQYF
>TRBJ2-3|-|TRBV7-2
CASSLRQVSTGTQYF
>TRBJ2-6|-|TRBV7-9
CASTLSSSGANVLTF
>TRBJ1-1|TRBD1|TRBV30
CAWSVQLTGVNTEAFF
>TRBJ2-7|-|TRBV6-1
CASLDQDKSYEQYF
>TRBJ1-2|-|TRBV7-3
CASSLDAVQSGGYTF
>TRBJ2-7|TRBD1|TRBV28
CASSSRTGGYEQYF
>TRBJ1-2|-|TRBV15
CATSSTGTGNYGYTF
>TRBJ1-2|TRBD1|TRBV18
CASSPSTVGTGPYGYTF